Listed below are T cell receptor beta chains from one sample, sequenced in a study of blood T cell repertoires in COVID-19. The method was immunoSEQ multiplex PCR; TCRdb's version includes in-frame clones alone and lacks a portion of them. The sample shows hundreds of thousands of clones, 75% to 85% of them seen only once. Source material: peripheral blood. All receptors come from an older woman with active or convalescent COVID-19. Each CDR3 is given with its conserved first and last residue. D genes are given only for firm matches. Not all rows give a size; the values are once, few, many and, for expanded clones, a class.

TRBJ1-2	TRBV7-9	NA	TRBD1	TGTGCCAGCAGCTTGCAAACAGGGGATGGCTACACCTTC	CASSLQTGDGYTF
TRBJ1-3	TRBV5-1	NA	NA	TGCGCCAGCAGCTTGGCTGGGAGCTCTGGAAACACCATATATTTT	CASSLAGSSGNTIYF
TRBJ1-3	TRBV7-9	NA	TRBD1	TGTGCCAGCAGCCCCCCGGGACAGCAGTCTGGAAACACCATATATTTT	CASSPPGQQSGNTIYF
TRBJ1-1	TRBV6-5	NA	NA	TGTGCCAGCAGTCCATTAGGGGCGCGGAACACTGAAGCTTTCTTT	CASSPLGARNTEAFF
TRBJ1-4	TRBV18	NA	NA	TGTGCCAGCTCACCAAACAGTCTTAATGAAAAACTGTTTTTT	CASSPNSLNEKLFF
TRBJ2-6	TRBV19	NA	NA	TGTGCCAGTAGTCCCCCAGGGGCTGGGGCCAACGTCCTGACTTTC	CASSPPGAGANVLTF
TRBJ1-6	TRBV11-2	once	NA	TGTGCCAGCAGCTTACAGCGCTCCTATAATTCACCCCTCCACTTT	CASSLQRSYNSPLHF
TRBJ2-1	TRBV30	NA	NA	TGTGCCTGGAGTGTTGGACTTAACAATGAGCAGTTCTTC	CAWSVGLNNEQFF
TRBJ1-4	TRBV7-6	NA	NA	TGTGCCAGCAGCCCAGCGGGGGGTCTTGGCGGAAAACTGTTTTTT	CASSPAGGLGGKLFF
TRBJ2-2	TRBV19	NA	NA	TGTGCCAGTAGTATTCCGGGTGACGGGGAGCTGTTTTTT	CASSIPGDGELFF
TRBJ1-2	TRBV5-1	NA	NA	TGCGCCAGCAGCTTTGAAGGGGATCCACACGGCTACACCTTC	CASSFEGDPHGYTF
TRBJ1-2	TRBV6-5	NA	NA	TGTGCCAGCAGCACCACGTCCAACGGCTATGGCTACACCTTC	CASSTTSNGYGYTF
TRBJ2-1	TRBV19	NA	TRBD2	TGTGCCAGTAGTATTCGGCGGGGGGGCCTGAATGAGCAGTTCTTC	CASSIRRGGLNEQFF
TRBJ2-3	TRBV6-4	NA	NA	TGTGCCAGCAGTCCCAAGTATGGGGGCGGCACAGATACGCAGTATTTT	CASSPKYGGGTDTQYF
TRBJ1-1	TRBV30	NA	NA	TGTGCCTGGAGTTCCTTGACAGGAAACACTGAAGCTTTCTTT	CAWSSLTGNTEAFF
TRBJ1-1	TRBV7-9	NA	NA	TGTGCCAGCAGCCCCGGGGGGGGAACGAACACTGAAGCTTTCTTT	CASSPGGGTNTEAFF
TRBJ2-5	TRBV12-5	NA	TRBD2	TGTGCTAGTGGTCTTAGCCTAGGACTAGCAGCGTCGGAGACCCAGTACTTC	CASGLSLGLAASETQYF
TRBJ2-2	TRBV3-1/TRBV3-2	NA	NA	TGTGCCAGCAAGACACAGGGGGGGGCAAACACCGGGGAGCTGTTTTTT	CASKTQGGANTGELFF
TRBJ2-7	TRBV25-1	NA	TRBD1	TGTGCCAGCAGTGCGTACCGGGACAGGGCCACCTACGAGCAGTACTTC	CASSAYRDRATYEQYF
TRBJ2-3	TRBV6-4	NA	TRBD2	TGTGCCAGCAGTGACTCACGGACTAGCGGGGTTAGCACAGATACGCAGTATTTT	CASSDSRTSGVSTDTQYF
TRBJ1-6	TRBV6-5	NA	NA	TGTGCCAGCAGTTTAAATGTCGGCTCCTATAATTCACCCCTCCACTTT	CASSLNVGSYNSPLHF
TRBJ2-1	TRBV7-3	NA	NA	TGTGCCAGCAGCGAGTCTAGCTTCGTCCGCAATGAGCAGTTCTTC	CASSESSFVRNEQFF
TRBJ2-1	TRBV18	NA	TRBD2	TGTGCCAGCTCACCAGGTAGCGGGGGTAACAATGAGCAGTTCTTC	CASSPGSGGNNEQFF
TRBJ1-1	TRBV6-5	NA	TRBD1	TGTGCCAGCAGTTACGGAGTTTTAGGGGGCGGGACTGAAGCTTTCTTT	CASSYGVLGGGTEAFF
TRBJ2-7	TRBV5-1	NA	NA	TGCGCCAGCAGCTTAGGGGCCCCCTCCTACGAGCAGTACTTC	CASSLGAPSYEQYF
TRBJ2-3	TRBV2	NA	NA	TGTGCCAGCAGTGAATGGGGGGGGGCCGCAGATACGCAGTATTTT	CASSEWGGAADTQYF
TRBJ2-3	TRBV6-1	once	NA	TGTGCCAGCAGTGAAGCGCCGGGGGATACGCAGTATTTT	CASSEAPGDTQYF
TRBJ1-4	TRBV9	NA	NA	TGTGCCAGCAGCGTAGCCCCAGGCGGGGGGGCTGGGGAAAAACTGTTTTTT	CASSVAPGGGAGEKLFF
TRBJ1-1	TRBV2	NA	NA	TGTGCCAGCAGGGGACAAGCAAACACTGAAGCTTTCTTT	CASRGQANTEAFF
TRBJ2-3	TRBV30	NA	TRBD2	TGTGCCCTGAGGCGGGGGTACGCCACAGATACGCAGTATTTT	CALRRGYATDTQYF
TRBJ2-5	TRBV5-1	NA	TRBD2	TGCGCCAGCAGCTTGTTTGGTAGCGGGGGAGGAGAGACCCAGTACTTC	CASSLFGSGGGETQYF
TRBJ2-2	TRBV10-2	NA	NA	TGCGCCAGCAGTGTCGAGCTAGGTCTGCCCGGCACCGGGGAGCTGTTTTTT	CASSVELGLPGTGELFF